This entry features one T cell receptor beta chain sequence. Original analysis: Amplified reference gene primers provided the basis for estimating nucleated cell counts. Generated by immunoSEQ multiplex PCR, the TCRdb table keeps only in-frame clones and is missing some. The V and J calls and clone size come from that table; D and trimming were worked out from the DNA. The sample lists under 400,000 clones; around 87% were seen once. This sample was taken from a study of blood T cell repertoires in COVID-19. As for the study in general: The study drew acute and convalescent COVID-19 samples from the United States, Italy and Spain. T cells, B-cell-depleted T cells, or PBMCs provided the cDNA or gDNA that served as material.

The CDR3 totals 13 residues. V was pared by 3 bases and J by 1 base, with 6 bases between. Germline V gives CDR1 SGHAT, CDR2 FQNNGV. The Seattle patients joined while their infection was active and were tracked longitudinally afterward. Source material: peripheral blood. The sequence was obtained from a woman in her 30s with COVID-19, enrolled during active disease. The chain has TRBV11-2 and TRBJ1-1, with D perhaps matching TRBD1 (5 bases). The CDR3 is CASSFGQNTEAFF. CDR3 nucleotides: TGTGCCAGCAGCTTCGGACAGAACACTGAAGCTTTCTTT. Drawing the rest from reference TRBV11-2 and TRBJ1-1, the complete variable domain is EAGVAQSPRYKIIEKRQSVAFWCNPISGHATLYWYQQILGQGPKLLIQFQNNGVVDDSQLPKDRFSAERLKGVDSTLKIQPAKLEDSAVYLCASSFGQNTEAFFGQGTRLTVV.